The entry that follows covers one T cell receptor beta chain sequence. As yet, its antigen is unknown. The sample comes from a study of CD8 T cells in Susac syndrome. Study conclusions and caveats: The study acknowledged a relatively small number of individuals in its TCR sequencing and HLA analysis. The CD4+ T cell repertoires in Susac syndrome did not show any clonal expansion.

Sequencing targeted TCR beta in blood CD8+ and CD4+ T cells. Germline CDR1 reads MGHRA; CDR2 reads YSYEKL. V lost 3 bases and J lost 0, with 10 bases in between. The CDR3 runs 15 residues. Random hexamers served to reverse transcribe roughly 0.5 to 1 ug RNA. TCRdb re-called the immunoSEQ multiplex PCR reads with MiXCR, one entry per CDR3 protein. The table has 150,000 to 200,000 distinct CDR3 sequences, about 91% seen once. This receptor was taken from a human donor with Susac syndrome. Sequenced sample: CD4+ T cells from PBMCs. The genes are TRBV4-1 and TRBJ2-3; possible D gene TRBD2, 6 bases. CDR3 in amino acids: CASSQAGLSTDTQYF. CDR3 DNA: TGCGCCAGCAGCCAGGCGGGACTGAGCACAGATACGCAGTATTTT.